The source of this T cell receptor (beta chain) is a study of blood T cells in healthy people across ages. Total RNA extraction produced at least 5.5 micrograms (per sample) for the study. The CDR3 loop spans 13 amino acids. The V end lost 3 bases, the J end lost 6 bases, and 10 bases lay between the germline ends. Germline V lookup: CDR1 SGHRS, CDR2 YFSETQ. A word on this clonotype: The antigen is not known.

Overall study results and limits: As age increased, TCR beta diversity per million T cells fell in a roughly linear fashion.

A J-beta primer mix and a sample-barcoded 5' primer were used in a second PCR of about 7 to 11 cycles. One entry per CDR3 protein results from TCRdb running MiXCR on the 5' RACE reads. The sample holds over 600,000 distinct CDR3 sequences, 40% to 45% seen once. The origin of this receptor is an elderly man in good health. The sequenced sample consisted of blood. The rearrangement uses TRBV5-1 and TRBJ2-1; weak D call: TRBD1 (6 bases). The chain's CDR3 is CASSSGTTNEQFF. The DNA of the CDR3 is TGCGCCAGCAGCTCCGGGACAACCAATGAGCAGTTCTTC.